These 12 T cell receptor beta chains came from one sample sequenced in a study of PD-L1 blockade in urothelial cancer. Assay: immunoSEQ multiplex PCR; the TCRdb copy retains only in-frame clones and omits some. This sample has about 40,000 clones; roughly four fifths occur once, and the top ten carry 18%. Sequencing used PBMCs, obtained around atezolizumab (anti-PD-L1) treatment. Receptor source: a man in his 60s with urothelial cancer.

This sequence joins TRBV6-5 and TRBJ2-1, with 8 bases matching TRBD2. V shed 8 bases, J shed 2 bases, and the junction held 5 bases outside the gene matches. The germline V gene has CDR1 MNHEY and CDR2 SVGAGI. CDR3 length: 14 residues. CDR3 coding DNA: TGTGCCAGCGTGGCGGGGGGCACCTACAATGAGCAGTTCTTC. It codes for CASVAGGTYNEQFF.

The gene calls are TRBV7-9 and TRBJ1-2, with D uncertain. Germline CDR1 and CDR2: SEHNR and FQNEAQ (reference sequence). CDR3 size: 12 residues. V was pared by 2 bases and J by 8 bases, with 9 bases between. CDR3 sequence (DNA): TGTGCCAGCAGCTTAACCGAGGGAGGCTACACCTTC. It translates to CASSLTEGGYTF.

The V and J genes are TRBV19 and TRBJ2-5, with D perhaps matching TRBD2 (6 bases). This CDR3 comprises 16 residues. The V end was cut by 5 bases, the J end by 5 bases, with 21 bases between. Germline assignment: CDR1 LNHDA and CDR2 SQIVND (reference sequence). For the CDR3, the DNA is TGTGCCAGTAGTTACTCCGGGACTGGAGAGGTGGAGACCCAGTACTTC. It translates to CASSYSGTGEVETQYF.

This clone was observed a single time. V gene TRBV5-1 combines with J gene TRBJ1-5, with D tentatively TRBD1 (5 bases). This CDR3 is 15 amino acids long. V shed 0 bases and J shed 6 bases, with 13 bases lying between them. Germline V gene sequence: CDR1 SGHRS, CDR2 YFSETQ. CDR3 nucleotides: TGCGCCAGCAGCTTGGATGACGGGGGGAGTCAGCCCCAGCATTTT. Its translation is CASSLDDGGSQPQHF.

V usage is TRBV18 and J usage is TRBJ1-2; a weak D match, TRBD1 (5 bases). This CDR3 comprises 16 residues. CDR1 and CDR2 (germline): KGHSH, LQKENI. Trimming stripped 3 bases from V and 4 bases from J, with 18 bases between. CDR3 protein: CASSPKGNGPFYGYTF. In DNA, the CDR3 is TGTGCCAGCTCACCGAAGGGGAATGGGCCTTTCTATGGCTACACCTTC.

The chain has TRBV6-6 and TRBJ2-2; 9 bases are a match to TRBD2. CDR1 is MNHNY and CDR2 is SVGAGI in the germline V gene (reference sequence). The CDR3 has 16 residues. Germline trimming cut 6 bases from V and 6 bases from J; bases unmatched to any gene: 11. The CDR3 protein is CASSQPPGLAAGELFF. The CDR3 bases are TGTGCCAGCAGCCAACCCCCGGGACTAGCTGCCGGGGAGCTGTTTTTT.

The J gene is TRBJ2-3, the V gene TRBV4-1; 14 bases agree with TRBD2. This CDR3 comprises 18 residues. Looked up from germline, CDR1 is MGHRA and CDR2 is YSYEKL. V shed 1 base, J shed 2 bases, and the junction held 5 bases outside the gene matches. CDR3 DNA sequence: TGCGCCAGCAGCCAAGGAGGGACTAGCGGGGGCGACACAGATACGCAGTATTTT. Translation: CASSQGGTSGGDTDTQYF.

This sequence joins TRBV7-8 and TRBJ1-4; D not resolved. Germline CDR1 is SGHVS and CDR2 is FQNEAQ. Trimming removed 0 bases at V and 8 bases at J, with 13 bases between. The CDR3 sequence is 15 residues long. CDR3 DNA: TGTGCCAGCAGCTTAGCGACACTCCCGGGGGAAAAACTGTTTTTT. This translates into CASSLATLPGEKLFF.

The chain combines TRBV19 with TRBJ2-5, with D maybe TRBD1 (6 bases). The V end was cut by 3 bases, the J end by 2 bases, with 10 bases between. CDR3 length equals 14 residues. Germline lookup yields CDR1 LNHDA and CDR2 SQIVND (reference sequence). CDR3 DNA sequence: TGTGCCAGTAGTATCCTCGACAGGCAAGAGACCCAGTACTTC. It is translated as CASSILDRQETQYF.

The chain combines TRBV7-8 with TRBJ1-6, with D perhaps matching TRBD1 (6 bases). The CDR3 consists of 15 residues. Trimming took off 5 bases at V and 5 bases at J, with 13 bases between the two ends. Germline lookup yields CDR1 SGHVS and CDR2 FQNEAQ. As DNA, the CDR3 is TGTGCCAGCAGCCCCCGGACAGTCAATAATTCACCCCTCCACTTT. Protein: CASSPRTVNNSPLHF.

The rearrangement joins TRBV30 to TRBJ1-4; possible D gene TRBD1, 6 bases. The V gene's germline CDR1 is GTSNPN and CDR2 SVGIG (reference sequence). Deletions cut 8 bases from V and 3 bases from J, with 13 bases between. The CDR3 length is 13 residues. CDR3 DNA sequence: TGTGCCACCGCGGGGGCTGCTAATGAAAAACTGTTTTTT. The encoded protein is CATAGAANEKLFF.

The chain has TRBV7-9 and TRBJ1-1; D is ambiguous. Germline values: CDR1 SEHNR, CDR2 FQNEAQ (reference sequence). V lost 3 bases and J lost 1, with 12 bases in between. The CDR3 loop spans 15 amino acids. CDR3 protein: CASSLSGVQNTEAFF. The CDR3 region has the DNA TGTGCCAGCAGCTTGTCCGGGGTCCAGAACACTGAAGCTTTCTTT.